Listed here are 4 T cell receptor beta chains from one sample, sequenced in a study of shared clonotypes between healthy human individuals. Sequenced by immunoSEQ multiplex PCR; TCRdb stores in-frame clones only, minus some. Of millions of clones listed, 85% to 95% are singletons. Input material: naive CD4+ T cells sorted from blood. Subset meaning: CD45RA+ positively selected. All receptors derive from a man younger than 35 in good health.

The rearrangement joins TRBV5-1 to TRBJ2-5; 7 bases match TRBD2. Per germline, CDR1 SGHRS and CDR2 YFSETQ. This CDR3 comprises 15 residues. The ends lost 1 base at V and 4 bases at J; junction bases unmatched: 7. Here the CDR3 DNA reads TGCGCCAGCAGCTTGCCCGGACTAGGAGGAGAGACCCAGTACTTC. Protein product: CASSLPGLGGETQYF.

V usage is TRBV9 and J usage is TRBJ1-1, with D possibly TRBD1 on 5 matching bases. The CDR3 totals 15 residues. CDR1 SGDLS and CDR2 YYNGEE come from the germline V gene. The germline V and J ends were trimmed by 4 bases and 7 bases, with 20 bases remaining between them. In DNA form, the CDR3 reads TGTGCCAGCAGCCCTCGAGTAGGGGAGTCGGGTGAAGCTTTCTTT. It specifies CASSPRVGESGEAFF.

The rearrangement joins TRBV30 to TRBJ2-7; TRBD1 is a possible D gene (6 bases). There are 15 residues in the CDR3. Germline V gene lookup returns CDR1 GTSNPN and CDR2 SVGIG (reference sequence). V was shortened by 4 bases and J by 2 bases, with 18 bases between the two germline ends. This CDR3 is CAWTEGVERTYEQYF. CDR3 nucleotides: TGTGCCTGGACTGAGGGGGTTGAGAGGACCTACGAGCAGTACTTC.

This clone was counted a few times. The chain links TRBV10-3 to TRBJ1-6, with 8 bases matching TRBD1. Germline CDR1 reads ENHRY; CDR2 reads SYGVKD. With V trimmed by 7 bases and J by 6 bases, 5 bases remained unmatched. The CDR3 totals 14 residues. CDR3 in DNA: TGTGCCATCAAGGGGACAGGACTTAATTCACCCCTCCACTTT. This codes for CAIKGTGLNSPLHF.